The clone carrying this T cell receptor beta chain has just one count. As yet, its antigen is unknown. With 60 Vbeta and 13 Jbeta primers, the PCR was carried out. TCRdb's table, derived via immunoSEQ multiplex PCR, lists solely in-frame clones and lacks some. The data show roughly 80,000 clones, roughly 83% seen once. This specimen belongs to a study of cytomegalovirus exposure and HLA in healthy donors. At the level of the study: Most genotyped donors, 65% to 85% of roughly 400, had Caucasian-associated genetic ancestry.

Study-level findings and limits: CMV serostatus was the only recorded immune exposure for donors. Researchers counted 164 TCR beta chains as cytomegalovirus-associated.

The trim removed 5 bases at V and 4 bases at J, leaving 8 bases unmatched. CDR1 and CDR2 (germline): SNHLY, FYNNEI. The CDR3 spans 17 residues. The rearrangement uses TRBV2 and TRBJ2-3, with 14 bases identical to TRBD2. The sequenced sample consisted of PBMCs. The TCR was taken from a woman between 50 and 59 years old in good health and CMV-seronegative. The CDR3 nucleotides are TGTGCCAGCAGTAACAACCGGGGACTAGCGGGGGCAGATACGCAGTATTTT. The encoded protein is CASSNNRGLAGADTQYF. The full variable domain, in which reference TRBV2 and TRBJ2-3 provide the parts outside the CDR3, is EPEVTQTPSHQVTQMGQEVILRCVPISNHLYFYWYRQILGQKVEFLVSFYNNEISEKSEIFDDQFSVERPDGSNFTLKIRSTKLEDSAMYFCASSNNRGLAGADTQYFGPGTRLTVL.